This T cell receptor (beta chain) stems from a study of blood T cell repertoires in COVID-19. Study-level background: Donors in the United States, Italy and Spain gave samples during acute or convalescent COVID-19. T cells, B-cell-depleted T cells, or PBMCs supplied cDNA or gDNA.

This CDR3 comprises 14 residues. V lost 7 bases to trimming and J lost 5 bases; unmatched junction nucleotides: 9. Germline V CDR1 and CDR2: GTSNPN, SVGIG (reference sequence). Generated by immunoSEQ multiplex PCR, the TCRdb table keeps only in-frame clones and is missing some. Of under 300,000 clones detected, about 85% appear once; the ten largest clones hold approximately 7.5%. V gene TRBV30 combines with J gene TRBJ1-4, with 8 bases lining up with TRBD1. This receptor was taken from a man between 60 and 75 years old who had recovered from COVID-19. Specimen: peripheral blood. The DNA for the CDR3 is TGTGCCTACGATTCGACAGGGGTAAATGAAAAACTGTTTTTT. The encoded protein is CAYDSTGVNEKLFF.